This T cell receptor beta chain was identified in a study of CD8 T cells in ankylosing spondylitis. Each CDR3 protein gets one entry after TCRdb re-called the 5' RACE reads with MiXCR. The sample has just under 350,000 distinct CDR3 sequences, roughly 14% seen once. This clonotype occurred a few times. From germline, CDR1 is GTSNPN and CDR2 SVGIG (reference sequence). V lost 0 bases and J 5 bases, leaving 15 bases between the germline ends. The CDR3 contains 15 residues. The V call is TRBV30, the J call TRBJ2-3, with D possibly matching TRBD1 (5 bases). Sequencing input: blood, either unsorted or a sorted T cell fraction (not recorded which). This clonotype was obtained from a male donor with ankylosing spondylitis or in good health (not recorded which). Here the CDR3 DNA reads TGTGCCTGGAGTGTGGGGTCGCAGGGTGAAGATACGCAGTATTTT. It specifies CAWSVGSQGEDTQYF.